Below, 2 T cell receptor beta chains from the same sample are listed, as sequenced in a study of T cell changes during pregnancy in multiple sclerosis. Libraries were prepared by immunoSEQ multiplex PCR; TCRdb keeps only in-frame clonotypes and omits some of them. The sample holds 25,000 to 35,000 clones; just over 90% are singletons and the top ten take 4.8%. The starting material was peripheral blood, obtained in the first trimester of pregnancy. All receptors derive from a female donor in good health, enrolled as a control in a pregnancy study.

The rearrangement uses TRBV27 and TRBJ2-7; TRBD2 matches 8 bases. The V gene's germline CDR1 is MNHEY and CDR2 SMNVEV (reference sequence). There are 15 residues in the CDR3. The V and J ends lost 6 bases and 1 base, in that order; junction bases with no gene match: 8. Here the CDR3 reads CASSSSTSVSYEQYF. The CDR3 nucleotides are TGTGCCAGCAGCTCCTCGACTAGCGTATCCTACGAGCAGTACTTC.

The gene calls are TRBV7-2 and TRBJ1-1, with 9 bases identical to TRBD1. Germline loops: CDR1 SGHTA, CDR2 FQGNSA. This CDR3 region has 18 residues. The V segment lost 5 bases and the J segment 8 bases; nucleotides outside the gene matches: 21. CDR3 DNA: TGTGCCAGCAGCCGAACAGGGGGCTCTTCAATCGCCACACCCGAAGCTTTCTTT. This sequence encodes CASSRTGGSSIATPEAFF.